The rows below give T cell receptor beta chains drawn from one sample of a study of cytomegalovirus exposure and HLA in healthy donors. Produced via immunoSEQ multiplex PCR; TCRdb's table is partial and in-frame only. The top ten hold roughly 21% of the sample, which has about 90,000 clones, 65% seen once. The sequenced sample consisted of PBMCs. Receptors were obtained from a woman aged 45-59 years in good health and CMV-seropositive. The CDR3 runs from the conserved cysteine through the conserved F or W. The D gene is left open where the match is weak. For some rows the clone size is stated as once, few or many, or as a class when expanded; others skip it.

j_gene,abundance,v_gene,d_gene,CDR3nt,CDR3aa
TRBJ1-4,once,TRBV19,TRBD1,TGTGCCAGTAGTCCGAGGACAGGGGAAAAACTGTTTTTT,CASSPRTGEKLFF
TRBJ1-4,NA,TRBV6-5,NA,TGTGCCAGCAGTTACCACGGCGGGCAGGGGTTGGAAAAACTGTTTTTT,CASSYHGGQGLEKLFF
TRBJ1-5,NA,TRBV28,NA,TGTGCCAGCAGTTTAGGGGCGTCAGGGAATCAGCCCCAGCATTTT,CASSLGASGNQPQHF
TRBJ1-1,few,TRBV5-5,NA,TGTGCCAGCAGCGGGGGGAGAAACGCTGAAGCTTTCTTT,CASSGGRNAEAFF
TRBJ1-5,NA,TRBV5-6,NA,TGTGCCAGCAGCTTGGCAGGGAAAGACAATCAGCCCCAGCATTTT,CASSLAGKDNQPQHF
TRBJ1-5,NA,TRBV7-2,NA,TGTGCCAGCAGCTTGGCTGACAATAGCAATCAGCCCCAGCATTTT,CASSLADNSNQPQHF
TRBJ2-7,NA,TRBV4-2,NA,TGTGCCAGCAGCCAAGATTGGACAGTCACCTACGAGCAGTACTTC,CASSQDWTVTYEQYF
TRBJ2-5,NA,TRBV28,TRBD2,TGTGCCAGCAGAGCGGGGGGCCGGGAGACCCAGTACTTC,CASRAGGRETQYF
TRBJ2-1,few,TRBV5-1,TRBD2,TGCGCCAGCACGCTAGACGGGGGGTCAGTGGGCTCCTACAATGAGCAGTTCTTC,CASTLDGGSVGSYNEQFF
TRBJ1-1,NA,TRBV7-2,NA,TGTGCCAGCAGCTTAGCAGGGGTTGGAGCTGAAGCTTTCTTT,CASSLAGVGAEAFF
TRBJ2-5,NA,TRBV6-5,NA,TGTGCCAGCAGTTTCGGTCCGAACCAAGAGACCCAGTACTTC,CASSFGPNQETQYF
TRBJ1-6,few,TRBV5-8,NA,TGTGCCAGCAGCTATGGACAGTATAATTCACCCCTCCACTTT,CASSYGQYNSPLHF
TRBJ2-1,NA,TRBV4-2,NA,TGTGCCAGCAGCCCCCAGGCCCAGGCGAACAATGAGCAGTTCTTC,CASSPQAQANNEQFF
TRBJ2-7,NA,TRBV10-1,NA,TGCGCCAGCAGTGGAGGGCAGGGGTCCTACGAGCAGTACTTC,CASSGGQGSYEQYF
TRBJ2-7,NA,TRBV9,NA,TGTGCCAGCAGCGTAGGAGAAAGATCTTCGTTGAACTACGAGCAGTACTTC,CASSVGERSSLNYEQYF